The subject of this entry is one TCR beta chain. Which antigen it targets is not known. No quality values exist for individual bases; no much larger clone is one base distant. This sample is part of a study of blood T cell repertoires in COVID-19 (dated by TCRdb to 2019 to 2021). Notes on the research overall: The collaborator samples originated in the United States, Italy and Spain and spanned the acute and convalescent phases of COVID-19. The repertoires were released in a freely available public database meant as a resource for research on the immune response to SARS-CoV-2. Sample metadata almost always included a de-identified subject ID, COVID-19 status, age in years and sex. The dataset comprised deeply sampled blood TCRbeta repertoires from subjects exposed to, actively infected with, or recovered from COVID-19. The prospective study material was composed of cDNA or gDNA derived from T cells, B-cell-depleted T cells, or PBMCs. The samples were drawn from the first 160 participants of the ongoing ImmuneRACE study and from some 1,300 subjects provided by 6 global collaborators. Where available, HLA class I and class II types were taken from metadata supplied by the sample provider and were not determined by assay-based typing.

On the study overall, not on this receptor specifically: Clinical and demographic metadata were provided uncurated, with the amount varying by source and participant.

V is cut by 3 bases and J by 0 bases, and the space between the germline ends is 14 bases. Looking up the germline V gene yields CDR1 KGHSH and CDR2 LQKENI. The CDR3, from cysteine to phenylalanine, totals 16 residues. Only the CDR3 region is kept as DNA, spanning 48 bases read in frame from base 1. TCRbeta CDR3 regions were amplified from genomic DNA using the immunoSEQ Assay, a bias-controlled multiplex PCR. The source study handled its data this way. Within the assay, amplification of reference gene primers was used to estimate how many nucleated cells each sample contained. To quantify the absolute abundance of each unique TCRbeta CDR3 rearrangement, sequence reads were collapsed and filtered. For each sample, productive Simpson clonality was calculated by taking the square root of Simpson's diversity index across productive rearrangements. Imported from immuneACCESS, the table was reduced by TCRdb to in-frame sequences with V and J called. These copies leave out some clones; in studies compared against another copy, an unresolved V gene accounts for under half, and the cause of the remainder is not known. V and J calls and clone size are as listed in that table; D and trimming were resolved from the DNA. This sample holds 400,000 to 500,000 clones; roughly 89% were observed only once. Over 1.1% of the sample lies in the top ten.

The collaborating institutions used their own protocols to collect whole blood in K2EDTA tubes. For TCRbeta analysis, collaborator samples were shipped as frozen whole blood, as isolated PBMCs, or as DNA extracted from either sample type. Here the chain combines TRBV18 and TRBJ1-1; TRBD1 could be the D gene, as 5 bases match. The specimen sequenced was peripheral blood. The sequence was collected from a woman younger than 45 with active or convalescent COVID-19. CDR3 region: CASSPVGGTVNTEAFF. The DNA sequence reads TGTGCCAGCTCACCCGTTGGGGGGACGGTGAACACTGAAGCTTTCTTT.